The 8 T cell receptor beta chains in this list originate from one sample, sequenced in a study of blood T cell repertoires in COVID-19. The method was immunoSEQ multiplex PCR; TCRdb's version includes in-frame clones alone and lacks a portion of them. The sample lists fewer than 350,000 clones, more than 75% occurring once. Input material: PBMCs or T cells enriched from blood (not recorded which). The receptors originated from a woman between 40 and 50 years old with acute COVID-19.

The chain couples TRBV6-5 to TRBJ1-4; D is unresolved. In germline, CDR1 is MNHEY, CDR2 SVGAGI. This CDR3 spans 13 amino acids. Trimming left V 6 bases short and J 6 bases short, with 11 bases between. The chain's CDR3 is CASRRDTYEKLFF. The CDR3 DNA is TGTGCCAGCAGACGAGACACCTATGAAAAACTGTTTTTT.

CDR3 in DNA: TGCGCCAGCAGCTTGATTCCCGATCAGCCCCAGCATTTT. Protein sequence: CASSLIPDQPQHF. The genes are TRBV5-1 and TRBJ1-5, with no clear D. V lost 1 base and J lost 5, with 7 bases in between. Germline CDR1 is SGHRS and CDR2 is YFSETQ. The CDR3 extends over 13 amino acids.

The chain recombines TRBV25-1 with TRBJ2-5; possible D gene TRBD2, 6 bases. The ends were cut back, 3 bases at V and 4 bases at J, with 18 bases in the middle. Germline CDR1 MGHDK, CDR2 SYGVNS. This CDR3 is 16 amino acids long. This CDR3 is CASSEGTGRGRETQYF. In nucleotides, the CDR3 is TGTGCCAGCAGTGAGGGTACCGGGAGAGGGCGAGAGACCCAGTACTTC.

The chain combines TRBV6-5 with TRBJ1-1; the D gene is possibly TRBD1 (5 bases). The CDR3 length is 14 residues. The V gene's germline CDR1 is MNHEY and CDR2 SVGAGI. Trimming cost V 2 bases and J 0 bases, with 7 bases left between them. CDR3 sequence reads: CASSYLGVNTEAFF. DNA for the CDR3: TGTGCCAGCAGTTACCTAGGGGTGAACACTGAAGCTTTCTTT.

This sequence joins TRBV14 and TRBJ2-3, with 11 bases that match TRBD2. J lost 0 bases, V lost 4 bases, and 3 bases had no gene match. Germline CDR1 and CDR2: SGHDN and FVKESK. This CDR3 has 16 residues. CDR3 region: CASSPWTSGSTDTQYF. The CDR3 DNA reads TGTGCCAGCAGCCCATGGACTAGCGGGAGCACAGATACGCAGTATTTT.

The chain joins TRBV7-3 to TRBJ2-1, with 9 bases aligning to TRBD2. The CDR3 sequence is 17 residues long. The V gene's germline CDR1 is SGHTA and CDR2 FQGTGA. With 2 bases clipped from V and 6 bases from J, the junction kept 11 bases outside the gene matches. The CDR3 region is CASSLAPVGGRANEQFF. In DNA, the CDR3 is TGTGCCAGCAGCTTAGCCCCCGTGGGCGGGAGGGCCAATGAGCAGTTCTTC. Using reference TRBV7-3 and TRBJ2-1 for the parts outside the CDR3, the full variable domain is GAGVSQTPSNKVTEKGKYVELRCDPISGHTALYWYRQSLGQGPEFLIYFQGTGAADDSGLPNDRFFAVRPEGSVSTLKIQRTERGDSAVYLCASSLAPVGGRANEQFFGPGTRLTVL.

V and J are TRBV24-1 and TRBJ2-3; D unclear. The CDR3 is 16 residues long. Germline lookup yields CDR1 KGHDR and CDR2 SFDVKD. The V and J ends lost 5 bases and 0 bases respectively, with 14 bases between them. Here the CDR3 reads CATSAFTTTSTDTQYF. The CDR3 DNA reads TGTGCCACCAGTGCCTTTACTACAACCAGCACAGATACGCAGTATTTT.

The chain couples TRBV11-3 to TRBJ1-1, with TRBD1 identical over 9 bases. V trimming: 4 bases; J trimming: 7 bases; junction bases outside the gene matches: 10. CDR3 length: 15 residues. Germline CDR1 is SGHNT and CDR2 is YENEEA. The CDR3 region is CASSWMTGGFNEAFF. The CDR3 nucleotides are TGTGCCAGCAGCTGGATGACAGGGGGATTTAATGAAGCTTTCTTT.